This T cell receptor (beta chain) was obtained from a study of T cells in Graves' hyperthyroidism and ophthalmopathy (dated by TCRdb to the late 2010s). About the full investigation: TCR V-J signatures able to tell the groups apart were searched for in a discovery cohort of approximately 95 patients, of whom around 43 had Graves' ophthalmopathy and 55 to 65 had stable Graves' hyperthyroidism. An independent validation cohort of about 19 hyperthyroidism patients and over 15 patients who later progressed to ophthalmopathy tested prospective prediction of ophthalmopathy. For training and testing, the roughly 97 patients in the discovery cohort were randomly divided in a 7:3 ratio. In addition, the study compared T-cell repertoires in thyroid tissue and in blood from roughly six Graves' hyperthyroidism patients. After blood sampling, hyperthyroidism patients were treated with methimazole at a starting dose of 30 mg daily, and ophthalmopathy patients were treated with high-dose intravenous methylprednisolone. The paper describes TCR Vbeta CDR3 sequencing of around 130 peripheral blood samples, made up of about 40 ophthalmopathy patients, roughly 75 hyperthyroidism patients and 17 progressor patients. Study-wide findings and limitations: A model built on a 13 V-J signature distinguished ophthalmopathy from stable hyperthyroidism, reaching around 88% sensitivity and under 84% specificity in cross-validation and 80%/75% in testing. Blood samples also contained most of the expanded thyroid clonotypes (frequency above 0.001), which suggests that blood repertoires may reflect thyroid immune responses. In validation, the model predicted progression to ophthalmopathy with over 60% sensitivity and 72.22% specificity, a median of around six months before onset. No statistical method was used to fix the sample size in advance, and group allocation was not hidden from the investigators.

Details on this clonotype: This clone's antigen is unknown. No base quality values were provided; no much bigger clone lies one nucleotide off.

The TCR beta CDR3 regions were amplified from RNA transcripts. The TCR CDR3 was subjected to a first round of RT-PCR using the HTBI primer set and the Qiagen OneStep RT-PCR kit. Libraries were constructed in a second round of multiplex PCR, after which size selection and purification were carried out. Sequencing of the libraries was done on an Illumina HiSeq2000 using paired-end 100 bp reads. Per the source publication's procedure: SOAPnuke was used to process the raw data, with reads discarded if the reads contained adapters or uncalled bases, had a mean Phred below 15, or lacked an exact constant-primer or identifier match. COPE v1.2.5 was used to merge high-quality paired reads, and clonotypes were defined as unique nucleotide sequences. Clonotypes were aligned to IMGT TRBV, TRBD and TRBJ reference segments using MiTCR v1.1. Only V-J combinations with frequency above 0.0001, covering approximately 99% of repertoires, were analysed. A TCS score was defined as the ratio between F50 (clonal expansion) and ExV (chaos), using BLOSUM62-based TCRdist between CDR3 peptides within each V-J. Welch's t-statistics and random forest reduced around 520 V-J features to 13, which were used in a naive Bayes classifier (R e1071). The Morisita-Horn index was used to measure how similar the thyroid and blood repertoires were. TCRdb ran its own pipeline on the public reads, namely fastp trimming at Q25 and MiXCR clone calling, and kept in-frame beta chains. Rows merge per CDR3 protein into single entries with the most common DNA and genes. The V and J calls follow TCRdb's processing rather than the paper's. Across this sample there are about 660,000 distinct CDR3 sequences, with roughly 45% seen only once. 7% to 7.5% of the sample is taken by the ten largest.

Looking up the germline V gene yields CDR1 KGHSH and CDR2 LQKENI. The cysteine opens and the phenylalanine closes a CDR3 of 15 amino acids. Of the read, only the CDR3 DNA is kept; its 45 bases are in frame from base 1. V is pared back by 0 bases and J by 2 bases, with 10 bases lying between the germline termini. Any patient with an uncontrolled infection, another autoimmune disease, pregnancy or lactation was excluded. Diagnoses were established on the basis of clinical symptoms, serum thyroxine and TRAb, thyroid ultrasound, and orbital computed tomography. Total RNA was extracted using Trizol reagent, and RNA quality was assessed on an Agilent 2100 Bioanalyzer.

Sequencing was performed on peripheral blood or thyroid tissue (not recorded which). The chain was built from TRBV18 and TRBJ1-2; TRBD1 is a possible D gene, resting on 5 matching bases. This TCR was sampled from an adult man with Graves' disease, either hyperthyroidism or ophthalmopathy (not recorded which). The CDR3 is CASSPPGRPNYGYTF. The nucleotides read TGTGCCAGCTCACCACCGGGACGGCCAAACTATGGCTACACCTTC. The full variable domain, completed from the reference TRBV18 and TRBJ1-2 proteins outside the CDR3, reads NAGVMQNPRHLVRRRGQEARLRCSPMKGHSHVYWYRQLPEEGLKFMVYLQKENIIDESGMPKERFSAEFPKEGPSILRIQQVVRGDSAAYFCASSPPGRPNYGYTFGSGTRLTVV.